Shown below are 14 T cell receptor beta chains from a single sample sequenced in a study of CD8 T cells in ankylosing spondylitis. Broader study findings: A TCR beta motif of under ten highly homologous variants appeared characteristic of ankylosing spondylitis blood.

Each CDR3 protein gets one entry after TCRdb re-called the 5' RACE reads with MiXCR. The profile shows about 440,000 distinct CDR3 sequences, 17% of them singletons. The antigens these receptors bind are not known. Sequencing input: blood, either unsorted or a sorted T cell fraction (not recorded which). Receptors were obtained from a male donor with ankylosing spondylitis.

This clonotype appeared a few times. The chain combines TRBV25-1 with TRBJ2-2, with TRBD1 matching over 9 bases. Germline V gene lookup returns CDR1 MGHDK and CDR2 SYGVNS. This CDR3 has 15 residues. Trimming removed 8 bases from V and 6 bases from J; junction bases left unmatched: 10. The chain's CDR3 is CASHPGQGKAGELFF. The DNA of the CDR3 is TGTGCCAGCCACCCCGGACAGGGGAAGGCCGGGGAGCTGTTTTTT.

This clonotype showed up just a few times. The chain combines TRBV20-1 with TRBJ1-2, with a weak D call TRBD1 (5 bases). Trimming shortened V by 5 bases and J by 2 bases, and 12 bases separated the two germline ends. Germline CDR1 and CDR2: DFQATT and SNEGSKA (reference sequence). The CDR3 has 13 amino acids. The CDR3 bases are TGCAGTGCTGTGGACGGGACCAACTATGGCTACACCTTC. Its translation is CSAVDGTNYGYTF.

The chain combines TRBV2 with TRBJ2-1, with D perhaps TRBD1 (5 bases). V lost 2 bases and J lost 8, with 7 bases in between. Germline loops: CDR1 SNHLY, CDR2 FYNNEI. There are 12 residues in the CDR3. CDR3 protein: CASSEQGYEQFF. The CDR3 DNA reads as TGTGCCAGCAGTGAACAGGGCTATGAGCAGTTCTTC.

A few counts support this clonotype. The chain joins TRBV24-1 to TRBJ2-2; 7 bases are shared with TRBD1. The CDR3 is 16 amino acids. In germline, CDR1 is KGHDR, CDR2 SFDVKD. Losses at the gene ends were 3 bases for V and 4 bases for J; bases not matched to a gene: 7. In DNA, the CDR3 is TGTGCCACCAGTGATAAAAGAGGGGGCGGCACCGGGGAGCTGTTTTTT. Translation: CATSDKRGGGTGELFF.

V gene TRBV2 combines with J gene TRBJ2-1; 9 bases align to TRBD1. Germline trimming cut 8 bases from V and 4 bases from J; bases unmatched to any gene: 9. CDR1 and CDR2 (germline): SNHLY, FYNNEI. This CDR3 spans 15 amino acids. CDR3 sequence reads: CASARTGAVYNEQFF. For the CDR3, the DNA is TGTGCCAGCGCAAGGACAGGGGCCGTATACAATGAGCAGTTCTTC.

This clonotype has only a few counts. The chain links TRBV25-1 to TRBJ1-2; 10 nucleotides match TRBD1. CDR1 MGHDK and CDR2 SYGVNS come from the germline V gene. CDR3 length equals 14 residues. V lost 3 bases, J lost 10 bases, and 8 bases stayed unmatched. This CDR3 is CASSEQDDRGHYTF. For the CDR3, the DNA is TGTGCCAGCAGTGAGCAGGACGACAGGGGGCACTACACCTTC.

The V gene is TRBV5-6, the J gene TRBJ2-7; 7 nucleotides align to TRBD1. CDR3 length equals 15 residues. V was clipped by 2 bases and J by 4 bases; unmatched bases: 9. Per the germline V gene, CDR1 is SGHDT and CDR2 is YYEEEE. The CDR3 loop reads CASSFLRQGGYEQYF. In nucleotides, the CDR3 is TGTGCCAGCAGCTTCCTTCGACAGGGTGGTTACGAGCAGTACTTC.

This clonotype has more than one count but fewer than ten. The V and J genes are TRBV20-1 and TRBJ2-5, with 9 bases matching TRBD1. The CDR3 is 15 residues long. The V gene's germline CDR1 is DFQATT and CDR2 SNEGSKA (reference sequence). The V gene end was trimmed by 0 bases and the J gene end by 2 bases; junction bases not matched to a gene: 4. CDR3 in DNA: TGCAGTGCTAGAGACGACAGGGGGAAGCAAGAGACCCAGTACTTC. Protein sequence: CSARDDRGKQETQYF.

This clonotype was detected a few times. The V gene is TRBV3-1, the J gene TRBJ2-6; D is undetermined. Looked up from germline, CDR1 is LGHDT and CDR2 is YNNKEL (reference sequence). The CDR3 has 16 residues. V shed 0 bases and J shed 4 bases, with 10 bases lying between them. The CDR3 bases are TGTGCCAGCAGCCAAGATTATCCCCGAGGGGCCAACGTCCTGACTTTC. Translation: CASSQDYPRGANVLTF.

The V and J genes are TRBV20-1 and TRBJ1-5; no clear D. V lost 0 bases to trimming and J lost 7 bases, with 13 bases between them. This CDR3 contains 14 residues. Germline CDR1 is DFQATT and CDR2 is SNEGSKA (reference sequence). The CDR3 DNA reads TGCAGTGCTAGAGATAAACAGACCCAACAGCCCCAGCATTTT. Translated: CSARDKQTQQPQHF.

This clonotype has a handful of counts. V is TRBV5-1 and J is TRBJ1-4; possible D gene TRBD1, 5 bases. The CDR3 extends over 14 amino acids. V lost 0 bases to trimming and J lost 8 bases, with 11 bases between them. Germline values: CDR1 SGHRS, CDR2 YFSETQ. CDR3 sequence reads: CASSLVGPGEKLFF. Here the CDR3 DNA reads TGCGCCAGCAGCTTGGTGGGACCAGGGGAAAAACTGTTTTTT.

V and J are TRBV5-1 and TRBJ2-2; TRBD1 matches at 7 bases. This CDR3 spans 16 amino acids. Trimming cost V 1 base and J 5 bases; bases outside gene matches: 8. Looked up from germline, CDR1 is SGHRS and CDR2 is YFSETQ. DNA for the CDR3: TGCGCCAGCAGCTTGAATGGCGCAGGGGGAACCGGGGAGCTGTTTTTT. Translation: CASSLNGAGGTGELFF.

There are a few counts of this clonotype. The V call is TRBV27, the J call TRBJ1-1; D is ambiguous. Per the germline V gene, CDR1 is MNHEY and CDR2 is SMNVEV (reference sequence). The V end lost 0 bases, the J end lost 7 bases, and 12 bases lay between the germline ends. This CDR3 is built from 14 residues. The CDR3 DNA is TGTGCCAGCAGTTTATCTATTCCGATTCGTGAAGCTTTCTTT. Translated: CASSLSIPIREAFF.

The rearrangement joins TRBV7-9 to TRBJ1-2; D call uncertain. The CDR3 length is 13 residues. V shed 1 base and J shed 4 bases, with 7 bases lying between them. Germline lookup yields CDR1 SEHNR and CDR2 FQNEAQ (reference sequence). The CDR3 loop reads CASSLGETYGYTF. CDR3 in DNA: TGTGCCAGCAGCTTAGGGGAGACCTATGGCTACACCTTC.